A selection of T cell receptor beta chains follows, all from one sample in a study of T cell responses to AZD1222 COVID-19 vaccine. Some clones are missing from TCRdb's copy, which holds only in-frame ones; the method was immunoSEQ multiplex PCR. The sample has about 67,000 clones; 83% are singletons. Sequenced material: peripheral blood, taken 28 days after the second AZD1222 dose. The receptors derive from an adult who received the AZD1222 COVID-19 vaccine. Both conserved end residues are part of each CDR3. D genes are given only for firm matches. Clone size is shown for a subset of rows, as once, few, many or a class of expanded clone.

TRBJ2-1 NA TRBV18 TRBD2 TGTGCCAGCTCAAACCTAGCGGGGGGATACAATGAGCAGTTCTTC CASSNLAGGYNEQFF
TRBJ2-7 NA TRBV28 NA TGTGCCAGCAGTTTCTCCGGGACATCCTACGAGCAGTACTTC CASSFSGTSYEQYF
TRBJ2-1 NA TRBV5-8 TRBD1 TGTGCCAGCAGGACTTGGGTTACAGGGGGGCTCTACAATGAGCAGTTCTTC CASRTWVTGGLYNEQFF
TRBJ1-2 NA TRBV7-2 TRBD1 TGTGCCAGCAGCCCCCGAGGACAGGGGAGCTATGGCTACACCTTC CASSPRGQGSYGYTF
TRBJ1-6 NA TRBV2 NA TGTGCCAGCAGTGAAATGGGGAGCTCCTATAATTCACCCCTCCACTTT CASSEMGSSYNSPLHF
TRBJ1-2 NA TRBV29-1 NA TGCAGCGTTGGAAGCAGCGGCTATGGCTACACCTTC CSVGSSGYGYTF
TRBJ2-1 once TRBV7-9 TRBD2 TGTGCCAGCAGCTTAGTTAGCGGGGGAATGGGGGCCTACAATGAGCAGTTCTTC CASSLVSGGMGAYNEQFF
TRBJ1-2 NA TRBV7-2 NA TGTGCCAGCAGCTTAGCTGCTCCACAGGGTGGCGGCTACACCTTC CASSLAAPQGGGYTF
TRBJ2-5 once TRBV4-1 NA TGCGCCAGCAGCCAAGATGTCGCCAGCGCGAGTGAGGAGACCCAGTACTTC CASSQDVASASEETQYF
TRBJ2-7 NA TRBV7-9 NA TGTGCCAGCAGTTCTCTCCAGGGTTGGTCCTACGAGCAGTACTTC CASSSLQGWSYEQYF
TRBJ2-7 NA TRBV4-3 NA TGCGCCAGCAGCCAAGATATGGGGGGCCTGTTCGACGAGCAGTACTTC CASSQDMGGLFDEQYF
TRBJ2-1 NA TRBV3-1/TRBV3-2 NA TGTGCCAGCAGCCAAGATCCCGGGGGCCAACTTCAACAGTTCTTC CASSQDPGGQLQQFF
TRBJ1-5 NA TRBV30 NA TGTGCCTGGAGTCAACAGGGTTTCGGGGATAGCAATCAGCCCCAGCATTTT CAWSQQGFGDSNQPQHF
TRBJ2-5 NA TRBV12-5 NA TGTGCTAGTGGCCCTCCCCCGGGAGAGACCCAGTACTTC CASGPPPGETQYF
TRBJ1-5 NA TRBV5-1 NA TGCGCCAGCAGCTTGTCACAGGGTGGTCAGCCCCAGCATTTT CASSLSQGGQPQHF
TRBJ2-7 NA TRBV7-9 TRBD2 TGTGCCACGACGGGGGGTTACGAGCAGTACTTC CATTGGYEQYF
TRBJ2-7 NA TRBV7-9 TRBD1 TGTGCCAGCAGCCCAAACCGGGACAGGGAATACGAGCAGTACTTC CASSPNRDREYEQYF
TRBJ1-2 NA TRBV11-2 TRBD1 TGTGCCAGCAGCCGGACAGGGAACTCCGATGGCTACACCTTC CASSRTGNSDGYTF
TRBJ2-1 few TRBV15 TRBD2 TGTGCCACCAGCGCGGGGGGGCGGAATGAGCAGTTCTTC CATSAGGRNEQFF
TRBJ1-1 NA TRBV28 NA TGTGCCAGCAGTCCCACCAGGGTCGCGGACACTGAAGCTTTCTTT CASSPTRVADTEAFF
TRBJ2-4 NA TRBV7-2 NA TGTGCCAGCAGCGCCCCGGGGGACAAAAACATTCAGTACTTC CASSAPGDKNIQYF
TRBJ2-3 NA TRBV6-5 NA TGTGCCAGCAGTCACCCAAGAGGACTAGATACGCAGTATTTT CASSHPRGLDTQYF
TRBJ2-7 few TRBV3-1/TRBV3-2 NA TGTGCCAGCAGCCAAGATCTAAGTTACTCCTACGAGCAGTACTTC CASSQDLSYSYEQYF
TRBJ1-1 NA TRBV19 NA TGTGCCAGTAGTATGGGTACAGTGAACACTGAAGCTTTCTTT CASSMGTVNTEAFF
TRBJ1-1 NA TRBV5-1 NA TGCGCCAGCAGCCTGAACCCTCTACGGGGAGACACTGAAGCTTTCTTT CASSLNPLRGDTEAFF
TRBJ2-7 NA TRBV10-3 NA TGTGCCATCAGTGAACAGGGCTACGAGCAGTACTTC CAISEQGYEQYF
TRBJ1-1 few TRBV11-3 NA TGTGCCAGCAGCTTTAGCTTGAACACTGAAGCTTTCTTT CASSFSLNTEAFF
TRBJ1-4 once TRBV5-6 NA TGTGCCAGCAGCTTGGCCCTGAGTAATGAAAAACTGTTTTTT CASSLALSNEKLFF
TRBJ2-5 NA TRBV30 NA TGTGCCTGCAACACAAGGGGGTTCCAAGAGACCCAGTACTTC CACNTRGFQETQYF
TRBJ2-5 NA TRBV15 NA TGTGCCACCAGCAGAGATCTGGAGACCCAGTACTTC CATSRDLETQYF
TRBJ2-1 NA TRBV6-5 TRBD2 TGTGCCAGCAGTTACTATGGCGGGGGTAATGAGCAGTTCTTC CASSYYGGGNEQFF
TRBJ2-1 NA TRBV4-2 NA TGTGCCAGCAGCCAAGATCAGGTGGCCTACAATGAGCAGTTCTTC CASSQDQVAYNEQFF
TRBJ1-4 NA TRBV6-1 NA TGTGCCAGCAGTGACAGCCGGGCCGACGAAAAACTGTTTTTT CASSDSRADEKLFF